The clone carrying this T cell receptor (beta chain) has more than one count but fewer than ten. Its antigen is not identified. Unique molecular identifiers featured in how the TCRbeta library was prepared. TCRdb reprocessed the PCR reads with MiXCR, giving one entry per CDR3 protein. Seen here are 480,000 or so distinct CDR3 sequences, more than 9% observed once, and the top ten hold about 2.1%. This sample stems from a study of T-cell reconstitution after alpha-beta-depleted transplantation in children. Study-level findings and limits: Where alpha-beta T cells came from about two months after transplant was reportedly several hundred expanded graft clones. T-cell counts and diversity at one year post-transplant came mainly from newly produced T cells. Some patients showed high day-60 TCRbeta diversity, which derived from surviving recipient T cells and thymic progenitors.

The CDR3 runs 11 residues. Trimming shortened V by 8 bases and J by 9 bases, and 14 bases separated the two germline ends. Germline V lookup: CDR1 ENHRY, CDR2 SYGVKD. The material was PBMCs, obtained before TCRalphabeta/CD19-depleted stem cell transplant. The chain combines TRBV10-3 with TRBJ2-7; perhaps TRBD2 as D (6 bases). The TCR originated in a child aged 2 to 15 with inherited bone marrow failure, due to receive a stem cell transplant. The CDR3, as DNA: TGTGCCATCGGGTCCCCGGAGGGGCAGTACTTC. Protein sequence: CAIGSPEGQYF.